Shown below are 32 T cell receptor beta chains from a single sample sequenced in a study of T cells in localized non-small cell lung cancer. TCRdb's copy holds only in-frame clones and misses some; the assay was immunoSEQ multiplex PCR. This sample has some 25,000 clones, with around nine tenths found just once. The specimen comprised PBMCs, sampled before any cancer treatment. All receptors come from a man aged 35-69 years with stage II lung adenocarcinoma.

This clone was seen a single time. The chain has TRBV4-1 and TRBJ2-7; 9 positions agree with TRBD2. Unmatched junction bases numbered 6, after V lost 0 bases and J lost 3 bases. The V gene's germline CDR1 is MGHRA and CDR2 YSYEKL. The CDR3 is 16 amino acids. The chain's CDR3 is CASSQEVLTSGYEQYF. The CDR3 DNA sequence: TGCGCCAGCAGCCAAGAAGTCCTGACTAGCGGCTACGAGCAGTACTTC.

On this clone itself: The junction does not match germline at one end; this may be a read error. The V gene is TRBV6-1, the J gene TRBJ1-2, with D unresolved. CDR1 MNHNS and CDR2 SASEGT come from the germline V gene. The length of the CDR3 is 14 residues. The CDR3 coding sequence is TGTGCCAGCAGTGAAGAGGAGGGTAACGATGGCTACACCTTC. Protein: CASSEEEGNDGYTF.

This chain links TRBV6-6 with TRBJ2-7, with D tentatively TRBD1 (6 bases). The V and J ends lost 6 bases and 1 base respectively, with 13 bases between them. This CDR3 has 14 residues. Germline V lookup: CDR1 MNHNY, CDR2 SVGAGI (reference sequence). CDR3 loop: CASRRRQDSYEQYF. Here the CDR3 DNA reads TGTGCCAGCAGGCGCCGACAGGATTCCTACGAGCAGTACTTC.

V is TRBV6-5 and J is TRBJ1-2; D is uncertain. CDR1 MNHEY and CDR2 SVGAGI come from the germline V gene. V lost 6 bases and J lost 4, with 15 bases in between. This CDR3 spans 14 amino acids. The CDR3 protein is CASRDGALAYGYTF. Written as DNA, the CDR3 is TGTGCCAGCAGGGACGGAGCGCTAGCCTATGGCTACACCTTC.

The rearrangement joins TRBV19 to TRBJ2-1; no definite D call. V lost 5 bases and J lost 6, with 8 bases in between. Per the germline V gene, CDR1 is LNHDA and CDR2 is SQIVND (reference sequence). The CDR3 consists of 12 residues. CDR3 sequence: CASSFLTNEQFF. CDR3 sequence (DNA): TGTGCCAGTAGTTTCCTCACCAATGAGCAGTTCTTC.

The genes are TRBV7-9 and TRBJ2-5; TRBD2 might be the D (6 bases). The end of the DNA is better explained by TRBJ2-7, so the J call may be wrong. The CDR3 runs to 14 residues. Germline loops: CDR1 SEHNR, CDR2 FQNEAQ (reference sequence). The CDR3 region has the DNA TGTGCCAGCAGCTCCCCGGGAGCTTCCTACGAGCAGTACTTC. Protein sequence: CASSSPGASYEQYF.

V gene TRBV5-4 combines with J gene TRBJ1-1; 9 nucleotides match TRBD1. The CDR3 length is 14 residues. Germline-derived CDR1 and CDR2 are SGHNT and YYREEE (reference sequence). J was trimmed by 1 base and V by 4 bases; bases with no gene match: 2. CDR3 protein: CASSKGQGNTEAFF. CDR3 in DNA: TGTGCCAGCAGCAAGGGACAGGGGAACACTGAAGCTTTCTTT.

The chain carries TRBV19 and TRBJ2-6; perhaps TRBD1 as D (6 bases). CDR3 length equals 17 residues. Looked up from germline, CDR1 is LNHDA and CDR2 is SQIVND (reference sequence). The V and J ends lost 6 bases and 0 bases respectively, with 15 bases between them. The CDR3 reads CASRSAGASSGANVLTF. The CDR3 region has the DNA TGTGCCAGTAGGTCCGCAGGGGCTAGCTCTGGGGCCAACGTCCTGACTTTC.

This chain joins TRBV9 and TRBJ2-7; no clear D. V lost 0 bases to trimming and J lost 2 bases, with 9 bases between them. From germline, CDR1 is SGDLS and CDR2 YYNGEE. The CDR3 extends over 14 amino acids. As DNA, the CDR3 is TGTGCCAGCAGCGTAGGGAGCAACACCTACGAGCAGTACTTC. It specifies CASSVGSNTYEQYF. Complete variable domain (other parts from reference TRBV9 and TRBJ2-7): DSGVTQTPKHLITATGQRVTLRCSPRSGDLSVYWYQQSLDQGLQFLIQYYNGEERAKGNILERFSAQQFPDLHSELNLSSLELGDSALYFCASSVGSNTYEQYFGPGTRLTVT.

The chain uses TRBV21-1 and TRBJ1-1. TRBV21-1 is flagged as a pseudogene. The CDR3 consists of 13 residues. As DNA, the CDR3 is TGTGCCAGCAGCAAGGGTAGCGTGGCTGAAGCTTTCTTT. This sequence encodes CASSKGSVAEAFF.

The V call is TRBV2, the J call TRBJ1-6, with TRBD1 identical over 8 bases. Germline V lookup: CDR1 SNHLY, CDR2 FYNNEI. This CDR3 comprises 17 residues. The ends lost 5 bases at V and 5 bases at J; junction bases unmatched: 11. This chain's CDR3 is CASSSSYRGFDNSPLHF. CDR3 coding DNA: TGTGCCAGCAGTTCAAGCTACAGGGGGTTTGATAATTCACCCCTCCACTTT.

This clone was counted a few times. The chain carries TRBV30 and TRBJ1-6; D is undetermined. CDR3 length: 13 amino acids. Germline V gives CDR1 GTSNPN, CDR2 SVGIG (reference sequence). Trimming cost V 4 bases and J 8 bases, with 12 bases left between them. In DNA form, the CDR3 reads TGTGCCTGGACGGCCAGAATAGATTCACCCCTCCACTTT. It is translated as CAWTARIDSPLHF.

The chain uses TRBV7-3 and TRBJ2-3; 9 bases match TRBD2. Germline CDR1 SGHTA, CDR2 FQGTGA. The CDR3 is made up of 14 amino acids. Trimming removed 7 bases from V and 3 bases from J; junction bases left unmatched: 5. The CDR3 loop reads CASNSGSGTDTQYF. CDR3 bases: TGTGCCAGCAATAGCGGGAGTGGGACAGATACGCAGTATTTT.

This clone is deemed medium-sized. The rearrangement uses TRBV10-3 and TRBJ1-3; D is undetermined. Trimming removed 6 bases at V and 1 base at J, with 7 bases between. From germline, CDR1 is ENHRY and CDR2 SYGVKD. The CDR3 has 13 residues. CDR3 loop: CAIRPPSGNTIYF. The CDR3 DNA is TGTGCCATCAGGCCTCCATCTGGAAACACCATATATTTT.

The chain has TRBV10-3 and TRBJ1-6; 11 positions agree with TRBD1. The length of the CDR3 is 16 residues. Germline V lookup: CDR1 ENHRY, CDR2 SYGVKD. With 0 bases clipped from V and 9 bases from J, the junction kept 4 bases outside the gene matches. This chain's CDR3 is CAISESGQGAISPLHF. CDR3 nucleotides: TGTGCCATCAGTGAGTCCGGACAGGGGGCTATTTCACCCCTCCACTTT.

V and J are TRBV2 and TRBJ1-2, with TRBD1 identical over 12 bases. Germline values: CDR1 SNHLY, CDR2 FYNNEI. The CDR3 is 15 residues long. Trimming took 4 bases from V and 7 from J; bases not matched to a gene: 7. DNA for the CDR3: TGTGCCAGCAGTGGCCCGGGACAGGGGGCTGGTGGCTACACCTTC. As protein: CASSGPGQGAGGYTF.

The V and J genes are TRBV28 and TRBJ1-5, with D possibly TRBD1 on 5 matching bases. Germline values: CDR1 MDHEN, CDR2 SYDVKM. The CDR3 totals 17 residues. V lost 5 bases and J 4 bases, leaving 21 bases between the germline ends. DNA for the CDR3: TGTGCCAGCAGTACAACCCCCGGCGGGCAGGGTAATCAGCCCCAGCATTTT. Its protein product is CASSTTPGGQGNQPQHF. The full variable domain, rest sourced from reference TRBV28 and TRBJ1-5, is DVKVTQSSRYLVKRTGEKVFLECVQDMDHENMFWYRQDPGLGLRLIYFSYDVKMKEKGDIPEGYSVSREKKERFSLILESASTNQTSMYLCASSTTPGGQGNQPQHFGDGTRLSIL.

The chain joins TRBV19 to TRBJ2-2, with 7 nucleotides matching TRBD1. This CDR3 is 17 amino acids long. Unmatched junction bases numbered 9, after V lost 5 bases and J lost 0 bases. Germline V CDR1 and CDR2: LNHDA, SQIVND (reference sequence). CDR3 in amino acids: CASSLYQGVPNTGELFF. Here the CDR3 DNA reads TGTGCCAGTAGTCTCTACCAGGGGGTCCCGAACACCGGGGAGCTGTTTTTT.

This chain joins TRBV18 and TRBJ1-4, with 7 bases lining up with TRBD1. The J segment lost 2 bases and the V segment lost 5 bases, leaving 8 bases of the junction unmatched. The CDR3 length is 16 residues. Germline CDR1 KGHSH, CDR2 LQKENI. DNA of the CDR3: TGTGCCAGCTCAATAGGGGGCGCGGAGACTAATGAAAAACTGTTTTTT. Residues: CASSIGGAETNEKLFF.

This clone was counted a single time. The chain couples TRBV19 to TRBJ1-2; D uncertain. This CDR3 spans 13 amino acids. V was cut by 6 bases and J by 7 bases, with 15 bases left in between. CDR1 and CDR2 (germline): LNHDA, SQIVND (reference sequence). The CDR3 DNA follows: TGTGCCAGTAGCCGTGGTGGGGTAACTGGCTACACCTTC. Protein: CASSRGGVTGYTF.

The chain employs TRBV9 and TRBJ1-1; D remains ambiguous. Germline lookup yields CDR1 SGDLS and CDR2 YYNGEE. V lost 3 bases to trimming and J lost 5 bases, with 14 bases between them. This CDR3 region has 14 residues. The CDR3 region has the DNA TGTGCCAGCAGCGATGGACTTAAGGGAACTGAAGCTTTCTTT. Translated, it gives CASSDGLKGTEAFF.

This clone was counted once. The chain uses TRBV4-2 and TRBJ1-5, with D uncertain. The CDR3 extends over 14 amino acids. The V end was cut by 1 base, the J end by 2 bases, with 6 bases between. Per the germline V gene, CDR1 is LGHNA and CDR2 is YNFKEQ. Written as DNA, the CDR3 is TGTGCCAGCAGCCAAGCAGGACGCAATCAGCCCCAGCATTTT. This gives the protein CASSQAGRNQPQHF.

The chain uses TRBV6-5 and TRBJ1-1; D is ambiguous. The CDR3 runs 11 residues. V lost 6 bases and J 2 bases, leaving 4 bases between the germline ends. Germline V gene lookup returns CDR1 MNHEY and CDR2 SVGAGI. CDR3 nucleotide sequence: TGTGCCAGCAGCAAAAACACTGAAGCTTTCTTT. This codes for CASSKNTEAFF.

This clone was detected once. The chain recombines TRBV11-2 with TRBJ2-2, with a possible D match to TRBD1 (6 bases). Germline assignment: CDR1 SGHAT and CDR2 FQNNGV. The CDR3 is made up of 14 amino acids. V lost 5 bases to trimming and J lost 6 bases, with 13 bases between them. This CDR3 reads CASSTGLEPGELFF. In DNA form, the CDR3 reads TGTGCCAGCAGCACAGGGTTAGAGCCCGGGGAGCTGTTTTTT.

The chain uses TRBV6-1 and TRBJ1-1; weak D call: TRBD1 (5 bases). The CDR3 is 12 residues long. Trimming left V 8 bases short and J 8 bases short, with 15 bases between. Per germline, CDR1 MNHNS and CDR2 SASEGT. The CDR3 reads CASQAPDREAFF. The DNA for the CDR3 is TGTGCCAGCCAAGCCCCCGACAGAGAAGCTTTCTTT.

The chain carries TRBV6-5 and TRBJ2-7, with D possibly matching TRBD2 (5 bases). CDR1 MNHEY and CDR2 SVGAGI come from the germline V gene. The CDR3 covers 15 residues. Between the trimmed V and J ends, which lost 0 bases and 0 bases, there was a span of 9 bases. The CDR3 nucleotides read TGTGCCAGCAGTTACTCACCGGGGAACTCCTACGAGCAGTACTTC. Translating it yields CASSYSPGNSYEQYF.

The chain joins TRBV7-6 to TRBJ2-1, with 7 bases fitting TRBD2. The CDR3 has 15 amino acids. V gave up 4 bases and J gave up 5 bases; unmatched junction bases: 8. The germline CDR1 and CDR2 sequences are SGHVS and FNYEAQ. CDR3 bases: TGTGCCAGCAGCTCAAGGACTAGACGCGACAATGAGCAGTTCTTC. Residues: CASSSRTRRDNEQFF. Combining the CDR3 with reference TRBV7-6 and TRBJ2-1 gives the whole variable domain GAGVSQSPRYKVTKRGQDVALRCDPISGHVSLYWYRQALGQGPEFLTYFNYEAQQDKSGLPNDRFSAERPEGSISTLTIQRTEQRDSAMYRCASSSRTRRDNEQFFGPGTRLTVL.

The DNA for the CDR3 is TGCGCCAGCAGCCACCGACAGGGCGACTACACCTTC. Protein product: CASSHRQGDYTF. V usage is TRBV4-1 and J usage is TRBJ1-2; 7 bases match TRBD1. V dropped 3 bases and J dropped 10; count of bases not matched to a gene: 5. CDR1 MGHRA and CDR2 YSYEKL come from the germline V gene. This CDR3 has 12 residues.

The J gene is TRBJ2-7, the V gene TRBV6-5; the match to TRBD2 covers 9 bases. The CDR3 is 14 residues long. Germline V gene lookup returns CDR1 MNHEY and CDR2 SVGAGI. J was trimmed by 5 bases and V by 6 bases; bases with no gene match: 8. The CDR3 bases are TGTGCCAGCAGCTACCAGCGGGGGGTCCACGAGCAGTACTTC. Translated: CASSYQRGVHEQYF.

The chain is built from TRBV11-2 and TRBJ1-1; 7 bases line up with TRBD1. Germline loops: CDR1 SGHAT, CDR2 FQNNGV. The CDR3 is 15 amino acids. The junction had 11 bases not matched to a gene; V was cut back by 7 bases and J by 3 bases. CDR3 sequence (DNA): TGTGCCAGCATTCTCGAGGGGGCAGGGGACACTGAAGCTTTCTTT. As protein: CASILEGAGDTEAFF. Full variable domain (outside the CDR3, taken from reference TRBV11-2 and TRBJ1-1): EAGVAQSPRYKIIEKRQSVAFWCNPISGHATLYWYQQILGQGPKLLIQFQNNGVVDDSQLPKDRFSAERLKGVDSTLKIQPAKLEDSAVYLCASILEGAGDTEAFFGQGTRLTVV.

This chain uses TRBV9 with TRBJ2-3; the D call may be TRBD1 or TRBD2 (5 bases each). V lost 3 bases to trimming and J lost 6 bases, with 8 bases between them. This CDR3 spans 12 amino acids. Germline values: CDR1 SGDLS, CDR2 YYNGEE. As DNA, the CDR3 is TGTGCCAGCAGCGCGAGGGGTGATACGCAGTATTTT. Translating it yields CASSARGDTQYF.

The chain combines TRBV15 with TRBJ2-2, with D possibly matching TRBD1 (5 bases). Trimming cost V 8 bases and J 0 bases, with 13 bases left between them. The length of the CDR3 is 15 residues. Germline loops: CDR1 LNHNV, CDR2 YYDKDF (reference sequence). The CDR3 reads CATATDLANTGELFF. In DNA, the CDR3 is TGTGCCACCGCGACAGACCTCGCGAACACCGGGGAGCTGTTTTTT.